This entry lists 10 T cell receptor beta chains sequenced from one sample in a study of type 1 and type 2 diabetes patients. The PCR template was genomic DNA. The TCR beta CDR3 region was amplified using 30 forward and 13 reverse primers. TCRdb fed the multiplex PCR reads into MiXCR, producing one record per CDR3 protein. The sample contains 250,000 to 300,000 distinct CDR3 sequences, approximately 45% of which appear only once. Sequenced material: peripheral blood mononuclear cells (PBMCs). All receptors derive from a man between 18 and 29 years old with type 2 diabetes.

This sequence joins TRBV20-1 and TRBJ1-2; the D gene is possibly TRBD1 (5 bases). Germline values: CDR1 DFQATT, CDR2 SNEGSKA (reference sequence). The CDR3 sequence is 16 residues long. Trimming pared 5 bases from V and 2 bases from J, leaving 21 bases between. CDR3 bases: TGCAGTGCTGCCCATTCTGGGGCAACTGGAAACTATGGCTACACCTTC. Encoded protein: CSAAHSGATGNYGYTF.

A few counts support this clonotype. This sequence joins TRBV27 and TRBJ2-7, with 9 bases aligning to TRBD1. J was trimmed by 6 bases and V by 5 bases; bases with no gene match: 8. This CDR3 spans 14 amino acids. The germline V gene encodes CDR1 MNHEY and CDR2 SMNVEV (reference sequence). CDR3: CASSVQGALGEQYF. CDR3 nucleotides: TGTGCCAGCAGTGTACAGGGGGCCCTGGGCGAGCAGTACTTC.

This clonotype was detected a few times. V is TRBV20-1 and J is TRBJ1-1; the match to TRBD1 covers 7 bases. CDR3 length: 13 residues. V was pared by 5 bases and J by 5 bases, with 8 bases of the junction left unmatched. Per germline, CDR1 DFQATT and CDR2 SNEGSKA (reference sequence). CDR3 DNA sequence: TGCAGTGCTTGGCGACAGGGTGGAACTGAAGCTTTCTTT. The encoded protein is CSAWRQGGTEAFF.

Details on this clonotype: Possible read error: a much larger clone is one base away. The chain is built from TRBV7-6 and TRBJ2-7; no definite D call. Germline-derived CDR1 and CDR2 are SGHVS and FNYEAQ. The CDR3 loop spans 14 amino acids. Written as DNA, the CDR3 is TGTGCCAGCAGCCCTTCCGACGGTTCCTACGGGCAGTACTTC. This translates into CASSPSDGSYGQYF.

This chain joins TRBV20-1 and TRBJ2-2; possibly TRBD2 for D (5 bases). This CDR3 comprises 15 residues. Germline loops: CDR1 DFQATT, CDR2 SNEGSKA (reference sequence). V was trimmed by 6 bases and J by 5 bases, leaving 19 bases between them. The CDR3 DNA follows: TGCAGTGCGCGCCACGTGGGAGCACGGACCGGGGAGCTGTTTTTT. This encodes CSARHVGARTGELFF.

This clonotype was observed a handful of times. V and J are TRBV14 and TRBJ2-7; the match to TRBD2 covers 7 bases. This CDR3 comprises 14 residues. Trimming took 7 bases from V and 2 from J; bases not matched to a gene: 8. Germline CDR1 reads SGHDN; CDR2 reads FVKESK. The CDR3 nucleotides read TGTGCCAGCACCAGCGGGAACCTTCCCTACGAGCAGTACTTC. The encoded protein is CASTSGNLPYEQYF.

The V call is TRBV15, the J call TRBJ2-5; 8 positions agree with TRBD1. The CDR3 is made up of 14 amino acids. Trimming cost V 3 bases and J 1 base; bases outside gene matches: 1. Germline CDR1 is LNHNV and CDR2 is YYDKDF (reference sequence). This CDR3 is CATSRDRAQETQYF. CDR3 in DNA: TGTGCCACCAGCAGGGACAGGGCCCAAGAGACCCAGTACTTC.

The V call is TRBV10-3, the J call TRBJ2-1; tentatively, D is TRBD1 (6 bases). Germline assignment: CDR1 ENHRY and CDR2 SYGVKD. CDR3 length equals 14 residues. Trimming stripped 2 bases from V and 4 bases from J, with 9 bases between. The CDR3 DNA sequence: TGTGCCATCAGTGAGGGACAGAGTTACAATGAGCAGTTCTTC. Its translation: CAISEGQSYNEQFF.

The J gene is TRBJ1-5, the V gene TRBV2; no firm D call. The germline V gene encodes CDR1 SNHLY and CDR2 FYNNEI. The V and J ends lost 8 bases and 2 bases respectively, with 10 bases between them. The CDR3 has 13 residues. For the CDR3, the DNA is TGTGCCAGCTGCCTCGAACGCAATCAGCCCCAGCATTTT. Protein sequence: CASCLERNQPQHF.

This rearrangement joins TRBV4-1 to TRBJ1-4; 11 nucleotides agree with TRBD1. V lost 4 bases and J lost 14; bases outside the gene matches: 9. Germline CDR1 reads MGHRA; CDR2 reads YSYEKL. The CDR3 length is 14 residues. CDR3 residues: CASSLGQGASGLFF. The CDR3 DNA reads TGCGCCAGCAGCCTAGGACAGGGGGCAAGTGGTCTGTTTTTT.